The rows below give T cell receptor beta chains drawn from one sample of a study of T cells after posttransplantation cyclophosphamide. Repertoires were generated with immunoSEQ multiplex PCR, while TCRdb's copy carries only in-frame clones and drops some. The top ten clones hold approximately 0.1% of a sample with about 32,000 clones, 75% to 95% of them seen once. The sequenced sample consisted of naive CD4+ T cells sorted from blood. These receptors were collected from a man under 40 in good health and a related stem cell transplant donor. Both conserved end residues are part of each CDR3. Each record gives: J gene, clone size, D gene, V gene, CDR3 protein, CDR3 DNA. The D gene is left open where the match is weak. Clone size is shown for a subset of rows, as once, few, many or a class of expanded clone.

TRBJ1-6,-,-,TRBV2,CASSLQGPYNSPLHF,TGTGCCAGCAGTTTACAGGGTCCCTATAATTCACCCCTCCACTTT
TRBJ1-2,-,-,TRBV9,CASSVGSVLYGYTF,TGTGCCAGCAGCGTAGGTTCAGTCCTCTATGGCTACACCTTC
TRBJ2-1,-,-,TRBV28,CASSFRGNEQFF,TGTGCCAGCAGTTTCAGGGGCAATGAGCAGTTCTTC
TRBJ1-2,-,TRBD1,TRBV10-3,CAISRDSDYGYTF,TGTGCCATCAGTCGGGACAGCGATTATGGCTACACCTTC
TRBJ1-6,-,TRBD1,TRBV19,CASSYRGESPLHF,TGTGCCAGTAGTTACAGGGGGGAGTCACCCCTCCACTTT
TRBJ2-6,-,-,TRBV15,CATSRDRGASSGANVLTF,TGTGCCACCAGCAGAGATCGGGGGGCCAGCTCTGGGGCCAACGTCCTGACTTTC
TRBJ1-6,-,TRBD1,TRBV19,CASNNRGNNSPLHF,TGTGCCAGTAACAACAGGGGCAATAATTCACCCCTCCACTTT
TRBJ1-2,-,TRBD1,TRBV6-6,CASSYSSGGTGYTF,TGTGCCAGCAGTTACTCTTCAGGGGGAACAGGCTACACCTTC
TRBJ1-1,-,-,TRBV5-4,CASSLVGGNTEAFF,TGTGCCAGCAGCTTGGTAGGGGGTAACACTGAAGCTTTCTTT
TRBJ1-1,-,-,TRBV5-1,CASSLAGSGTEAFF,TGCGCCAGCAGCTTGGCAGGGTCAGGCACTGAAGCTTTCTTT
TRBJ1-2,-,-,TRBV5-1,CASSLEAAGANYGYTF,TGCGCCAGCAGCTTGGAAGCGGCGGGAGCTAACTATGGCTACACCTTC
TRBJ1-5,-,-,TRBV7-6,CASSGWGVNQPQHF,TGTGCCAGCAGCGGTTGGGGGGTCAATCAGCCCCAGCATTTT
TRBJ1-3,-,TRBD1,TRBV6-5,CASSPGQGWNTIYF,TGTGCCAGCTCCCCGGGACAGGGATGGAACACCATATATTTT
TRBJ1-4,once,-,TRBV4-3,CASSQDLVVREKLFF,TGCGCCAGCAGCCAAGATTTGGTAGTGAGGGAAAAACTGTTTTTT
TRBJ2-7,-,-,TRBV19,CASSSGDQQYF,TGTGCCAGTAGTTCAGGGGATCAGCAGTACTTC
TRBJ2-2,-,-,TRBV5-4,CASSFPNPTENTGELFF,TGTGCCAGCAGCTTCCCCAACCCTACAGAGAACACCGGGGAGCTGTTTTTT
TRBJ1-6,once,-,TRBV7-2,CASSFPRDRDNSPLHF,TGTGCCAGCAGCTTTCCACGGGATCGAGATAATTCACCCCTCCACTTT
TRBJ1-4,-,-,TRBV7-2,CASKYFQGNLFF,TGTGCCAGCAAATACTTTCAGGGTAATCTGTTTTTT
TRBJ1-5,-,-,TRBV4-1,CASSQDQARGNQPQHF,TGCGCCAGCAGCCAAGATCAAGCCAGAGGAAATCAGCCCCAGCATTTT
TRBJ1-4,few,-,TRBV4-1,CASSQDWRTNEKLFF,TGCGCCAGCAGCCAAGATTGGAGGACTAATGAAAAACTGTTTTTT
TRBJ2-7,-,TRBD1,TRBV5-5,CASSFLYRGQKSGEQYF,TGTGCCAGCAGCTTCCTCTACAGGGGGCAGAAGTCGGGCGAGCAGTACTTC
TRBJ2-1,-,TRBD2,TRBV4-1,CASSPKELAGSEQFF,TGCGCCAGCAGCCCGAAGGAGCTAGCGGGGAGCGAGCAGTTCTTC
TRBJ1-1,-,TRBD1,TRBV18,CASSVIGGQEAFF,TGTGCCAGCTCCGTAATCGGGGGACAGGAAGCTTTCTTT
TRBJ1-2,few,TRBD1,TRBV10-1,CASSADRGRDYGYTF,TGCGCCAGCAGTGCGGACAGGGGGCGCGACTATGGCTACACCTTC
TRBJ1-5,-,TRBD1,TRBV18,CASSPLSGGGGNQPQHF,TGTGCCAGCTCACCACTCTCAGGGGGCGGTGGCAATCAGCCCCAGCATTTT
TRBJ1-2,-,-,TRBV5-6,CASSPPQATHGYTF,TGTGCCAGCAGCCCCCCACAGGCGACCCATGGCTACACCTTC
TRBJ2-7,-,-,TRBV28,CASSRDIYEQYF,TGTGCCAGCAGTAGGGACATCTACGAGCAGTACTTC
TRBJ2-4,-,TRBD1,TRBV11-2,CASSYRTGLSIQYF,TGTGCCAGCAGCTACCGGACAGGGCTTAGCATTCAGTACTTC
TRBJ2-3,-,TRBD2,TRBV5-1,CASSTRLATSTDTQYF,TGCGCCAGCAGCACCCGACTAGCGACTAGCACAGATACGCAGTATTTT
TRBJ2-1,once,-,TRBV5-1,CASSLARADEQFF,TGCGCCAGCAGCTTGGCCCGAGCGGATGAGCAGTTCTTC
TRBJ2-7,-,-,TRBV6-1,CASRLGGVRYEQYF,TGTGCCAGCAGACTGGGCGGGGTCCGTTACGAGCAGTACTTC
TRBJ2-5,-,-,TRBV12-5,CASGLYEETQYF,TGTGCTAGTGGTTTGTACGAGGAGACCCAGTACTTC
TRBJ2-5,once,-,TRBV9,CASSSAGVSQETQYF,TGTGCCAGCAGCTCGGCCGGGGTGTCCCAAGAGACCCAGTACTTC
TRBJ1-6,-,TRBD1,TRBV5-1,CASSKTGNNSPLHF,TGCGCCAGCAGCAAGACAGGGAATAATTCACCCCTCCACTTT
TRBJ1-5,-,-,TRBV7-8,CASSLGVGAGLSNQPQHF,TGTGCCAGCAGCTTAGGGGTAGGGGCAGGTTTAAGCAATCAGCCCCAGCATTTT
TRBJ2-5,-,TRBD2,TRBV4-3,CASSQWTSGETQYF,TGCGCCAGCAGCCAATGGACTAGCGGAGAGACCCAGTACTTC
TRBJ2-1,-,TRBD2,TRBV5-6,CASSLGLAGDNEQFF,TGTGCCAGCAGCCTGGGACTAGCGGGGGACAATGAGCAGTTCTTC
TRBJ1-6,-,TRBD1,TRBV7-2,CASSSRQGASSYNSPLHF,TGTGCCAGCAGCTCTCGACAGGGGGCGAGCTCCTATAATTCACCCCTCCACTTT
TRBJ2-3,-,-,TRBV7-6,CASGGLLGGTDTQYF,TGTGCCAGCGGCGGACTATTAGGGGGCACAGATACGCAGTATTTT
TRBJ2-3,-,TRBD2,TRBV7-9,CASSLGDGGAPHDTQYF,TGTGCCAGCAGCTTAGGGGACGGGGGGGCCCCCCACGATACGCAGTATTTT
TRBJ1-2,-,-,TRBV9,CASSVAAGVPYYGYTF,TGTGCCAGCAGCGTAGCAGCCGGGGTTCCGTACTATGGCTACACCTTC
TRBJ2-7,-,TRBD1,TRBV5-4,CASSRAGQGASEQYF,TGTGCCAGCAGCCGAGCCGGACAGGGGGCGTCCGAGCAGTACTTC
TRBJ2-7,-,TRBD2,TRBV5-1,CASSEGGGTYEQYF,TGCGCCAGCAGCGAAGGCGGGGGAACCTACGAGCAGTACTTC
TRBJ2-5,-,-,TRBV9,CASSETGWVEETQYF,TGTGCCAGCAGCGAAACAGGGTGGGTAGAGGAGACCCAGTACTTC
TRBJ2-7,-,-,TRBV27,CASSGRAPKGPYEQYF,TGTGCCAGCAGTGGCCGGGCTCCAAAGGGGCCCTACGAGCAGTACTTC